The 20 T cell receptor beta chains given below trace back to one sample, sequenced in a study of blood T cells in healthy people across ages. Alongside a J-beta primer mix, a sample-barcoded 5' primer served in a second PCR lasting roughly 6 to 11 cycles. TCRdb passed the 5' RACE reads through MiXCR, listing each CDR3 protein once. This sample has more than 700,000 distinct CDR3 sequences; less than 60% occur once, and the top ten carry 15% to 20%. Sequencing was performed on blood. These receptors were obtained from a man older than 75 in good health.

V is TRBV9 and J is TRBJ2-7; tentatively, D is TRBD1 (7 bases). V lost 3 bases and J lost 4, with 11 bases in between. The CDR3 covers 13 residues. Germline loops: CDR1 SGDLS, CDR2 YYNGEE. In DNA form, the CDR3 reads TGTGCCAGCAGCGCAGGGGGGAAGTACGAGCAGTACTTC. Translation gives CASSAGGKYEQYF.

The chain joins TRBV6-5 to TRBJ1-6, with D possibly being TRBD1 (5 bases). The CDR3 contains 14 residues. The V gene's germline CDR1 is MNHEY and CDR2 SVGAGI. Trimming removed 0 bases from V and 12 bases from J, with 12 bases in between. The CDR3 here is CASSYSGGFGPLHF. The CDR3 nucleotides are TGTGCCAGCAGTTACTCGGGGGGATTTGGACCCCTCCACTTT.

The chain employs TRBV9 and TRBJ2-4, with 7 bases that match TRBD2. The CDR3 runs to 18 residues. Per germline, CDR1 SGDLS and CDR2 YYNGEE. V trimming: 10 bases; J trimming: 3 bases; junction bases outside the gene matches: 22. The CDR3 reads CAFGKTSACGVGKNIQYF. CDR3 nucleotides: TGTGCCTTTGGAAAAACTAGCGCCTGTGGGGTCGGCAAAAACATTCAGTACTTC.

This clonotype came up a few times. The chain recombines TRBV27 with TRBJ2-1; TRBD1 aligns across 8 bases. Looked up from germline, CDR1 is MNHEY and CDR2 is SMNVEV (reference sequence). The trim removed 3 bases at V and 0 bases at J, leaving 4 bases unmatched. The CDR3 contains 16 residues. The CDR3 bases are TGTGCCAGCAGTTTCCAGGGGGCTGGCTCCTACAATGAGCAGTTCTTC. Residues: CASSFQGAGSYNEQFF.

This chain links TRBV27 with TRBJ2-5; tentative D call: TRBD1 (6 bases). The J call is in doubt because the DNA end fits TRBJ2-7 better. The CDR3 is made up of 14 amino acids. Germline assignment: CDR1 MNHEY and CDR2 SMNVEV (reference sequence). This CDR3 reads CASRTGTCRYEQYF. CDR3 nucleotides: TGTGCCAGCAGAACCGGGACATGTCGCTACGAGCAGTACTTC.

This clonotype was counted many times. This chain joins TRBV10-3 and TRBJ2-3; D is unresolved. The germline gives CDR1 ENHRY, CDR2 SYGVKD. The CDR3 covers 13 residues. V lost 3 bases and J 1 base, leaving 5 bases between the germline ends. For the CDR3, the DNA is TGTGCCATCAGTGATCCCCGCACAGATACGCAGTATTTT. Translation gives CAISDPRTDTQYF.

This clonotype was seen a handful of times. J is TRBJ2-3 and V is TRBV12-3 or TRBV12-4; D possibly matches TRBD1 or TRBD2 (5 bases each). The CDR3 is made up of 14 amino acids. V was pared by 5 bases and J by 5 bases, with 14 bases between. The chain's CDR3 is CASSPSGAGDTQYF. The CDR3 DNA sequence: TGTGCCAGCAGTCCCTCCGGGGCTGGAGATACGCAGTATTTT.

The chain combines TRBV27 with TRBJ2-7; D ambiguous. V was pared by 7 bases and J by 2 bases, with 21 bases between. Germline V CDR1 and CDR2: MNHEY, SMNVEV (reference sequence). The CDR3 runs to 16 residues. CDR3 loop: CASTYPISTPAYEQYF. The DNA for the CDR3 is TGTGCCAGCACTTACCCGATCTCGACCCCGGCCTACGAGCAGTACTTC.

This clonotype was seen repeatedly, ten times or more. V gene TRBV12-3 or TRBV12-4 combines with J gene TRBJ2-7; no firm D call. CDR3 length: 12 amino acids. The germline V and J ends were trimmed by 5 bases and 4 bases, with 9 bases remaining between them. The CDR3, as DNA: TGTGCCAGCAGTCCTGGTGCGTACGAGCAGTACTTC. Its translation is CASSPGAYEQYF.

This clonotype was seen at least ten times. V usage is TRBV7-2 and J usage is TRBJ2-1, with D perhaps assigned TRBD1 or TRBD2 (6 bases each). Trimming left V 1 base short and J 4 bases short, with 17 bases between. The CDR3 length is 17 residues. Germline lookup yields CDR1 SGHTA and CDR2 FQGNSA. The CDR3 spells CASSLEGDWTSYNEQFF. The CDR3 coding sequence is TGTGCCAGCAGCTTAGAGGGGGACTGGACCTCTTACAATGAGCAGTTCTTC.

This clonotype was counted a few times. The chain links TRBV6-5 to TRBJ2-1; 9 bases are a match to TRBD2. The CDR3 contains 14 residues. Germline-derived CDR1 and CDR2 are MNHEY and SVGAGI. After removal of 6 bases from V and 8 bases from J, the junction contained 8 bases not matched to a gene. The CDR3 reads CASRPGLATYEQFF. The CDR3 DNA sequence: TGTGCCAGCAGACCGGGACTAGCAACCTATGAGCAGTTCTTC.

The V and J genes are TRBV9 and TRBJ2-1, with a weak D call TRBD1 (6 bases). The V gene lost 0 bases and the J gene lost 7 bases, with 17 bases spanning the gap. The CDR3 sequence is 16 residues long. Germline V lookup: CDR1 SGDLS, CDR2 YYNGEE. CDR3 in DNA: TGTGCCAGCAGCGTAGGGGTCAGGGGAGAGCAAAATGAGCAGTTCTTC. Protein sequence: CASSVGVRGEQNEQFF.

The V and J genes are TRBV7-2 and TRBJ2-1, with D uncertain. This CDR3 region has 13 residues. V was trimmed by 2 bases and J by 7 bases, leaving 9 bases between them. CDR1 and CDR2 from the germline V gene are SGHTA and FQGNSA. CDR3 nucleotide sequence: TGTGCCAGCAGCTTAAAGACCGGGAATGAGCAGTTCTTC. Amino acid sequence: CASSLKTGNEQFF.

This clonotype was seen only a few times. The chain has TRBV6-5 and TRBJ2-3; D is undetermined. The V end lost 6 bases, the J end lost 0 bases, and 7 bases lay between the germline ends. This CDR3 has 13 residues. Germline V gene lookup returns CDR1 MNHEY and CDR2 SVGAGI. The CDR3, as DNA: TGTGCCAGCAGGGCAGGCAGCACAGATACGCAGTATTTT. Its protein product is CASRAGSTDTQYF.

This clonotype was observed a handful of times. The chain links TRBV7-9 to TRBJ2-1; 9 bases align to TRBD2. Per germline, CDR1 SEHNR and CDR2 FQNEAQ (reference sequence). The junction had 11 bases not matched to a gene; V was cut back by 5 bases and J by 6 bases. The CDR3 is 16 residues long. For the CDR3, the DNA is TGTGCCAGCAGCCTCAAAGGCGGGAGGGTCTCCAATGAGCAGTTCTTC. It codes for CASSLKGGRVSNEQFF.

The chain employs TRBV5-1 and TRBJ2-3; possible D gene TRBD2, 5 bases. V gave up 0 bases and J gave up 3 bases, with 11 bases separating them. Germline values: CDR1 SGHRS, CDR2 YFSETQ. CDR3 length: 15 amino acids. The chain's CDR3 is CASSLVPTSTDTQYF. CDR3 DNA: TGCGCCAGCAGCTTGGTTCCTACTAGTACAGATACGCAGTATTTT. Drawing the rest from reference TRBV5-1 and TRBJ2-3, the complete variable domain is KAGVTQTPRYLIKTRGQQVTLSCSPISGHRSVSWYQQTPGQGLQFLFEYFSETQRNKGNFPGRFSGRQFSNSRSEMNVSTLELGDSALYLCASSLVPTSTDTQYFGPGTRLTVL.

This clonotype turned up a few times. The chain recombines TRBV5-1 with TRBJ2-7; TRBD2 agrees at 10 bases. The V gene's germline CDR1 is SGHRS and CDR2 YFSETQ. The CDR3 has 15 amino acids. The J segment lost 6 bases and the V segment lost 4 bases, leaving 10 bases of the junction unmatched. The CDR3 here is CASSPRSGRALEQYF. In DNA, the CDR3 is TGCGCCAGCAGCCCTCGGAGCGGGAGGGCCCTCGAGCAGTACTTC.

The rearrangement uses TRBV27 and TRBJ2-4, with 7 bases that match TRBD1. The J call may be in error: the DNA end matches TRBJ2-7 better. In germline, CDR1 is MNHEY, CDR2 SMNVEV (reference sequence). This CDR3 has 14 residues. The CDR3 reads CASRLRRDSYEQYF. The CDR3 DNA reads as TGTGCCAGCAGGTTGCGACGGGACAGCTACGAGCAGTACTTC.

In this sample, this clonotype turned up many times. The rearrangement joins TRBV5-1 to TRBJ2-7; 7 positions match TRBD1. Trimming cost V 4 bases and J 0 bases; bases outside gene matches: 7. The CDR3 runs to 15 residues. The germline gives CDR1 SGHRS, CDR2 YFSETQ. CDR3 bases: TGCGCCAGCAGCACCGGGACAGAGAGCTCCTACGAGCAGTACTTC. Translated, it gives CASSTGTESSYEQYF.

The chain couples TRBV4-2 to TRBJ2-3, with TRBD1 as a possible D gene (5 bases). Germline assignment: CDR1 LGHNA and CDR2 YNFKEQ. CDR3 size: 12 residues. The V gene lost 5 bases and the J gene lost 9 bases, with 12 bases spanning the gap. CDR3: CASSATGATQYF. In DNA form, the CDR3 reads TGTGCCAGCAGCGCTACTGGGGCAACGCAGTATTTT.